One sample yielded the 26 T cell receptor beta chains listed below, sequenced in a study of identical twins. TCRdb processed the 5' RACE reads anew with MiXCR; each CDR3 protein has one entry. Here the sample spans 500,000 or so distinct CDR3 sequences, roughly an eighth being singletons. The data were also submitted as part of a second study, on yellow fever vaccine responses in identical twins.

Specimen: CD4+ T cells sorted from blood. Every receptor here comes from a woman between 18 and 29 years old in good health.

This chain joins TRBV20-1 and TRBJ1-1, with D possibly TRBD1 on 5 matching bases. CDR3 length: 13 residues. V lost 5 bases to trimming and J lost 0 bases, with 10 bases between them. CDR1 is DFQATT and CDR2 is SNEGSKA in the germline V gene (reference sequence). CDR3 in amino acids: CSAGGRMNTEAFF. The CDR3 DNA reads TGCAGTGCTGGGGGACGGATGAACACTGAAGCTTTCTTT.

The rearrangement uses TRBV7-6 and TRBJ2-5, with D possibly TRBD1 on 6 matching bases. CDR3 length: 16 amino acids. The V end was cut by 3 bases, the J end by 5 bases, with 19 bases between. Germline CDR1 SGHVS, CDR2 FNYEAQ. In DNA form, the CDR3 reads TGTGCCAGCAGCTTGGGGGCAGGGTCTGGGTCGGAGACCCAGTACTTC. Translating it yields CASSLGAGSGSETQYF. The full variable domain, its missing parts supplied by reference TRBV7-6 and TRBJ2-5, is GAGVSQSPRYKVTKRGQDVALRCDPISGHVSLYWYRQALGQGPEFLTYFNYEAQQDKSGLPNDRFSAERPEGSISTLTIQRTEQRDSAMYRCASSLGAGSGSETQYFGPGTRLLVL.

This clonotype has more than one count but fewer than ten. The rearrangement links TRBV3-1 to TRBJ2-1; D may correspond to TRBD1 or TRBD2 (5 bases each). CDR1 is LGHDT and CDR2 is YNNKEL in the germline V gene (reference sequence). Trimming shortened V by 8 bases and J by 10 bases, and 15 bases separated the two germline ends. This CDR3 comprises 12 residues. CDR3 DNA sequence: TGTGCCAGCGCCCGAGGGGACGGCGAGCAGTTCTTC. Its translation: CASARGDGEQFF.

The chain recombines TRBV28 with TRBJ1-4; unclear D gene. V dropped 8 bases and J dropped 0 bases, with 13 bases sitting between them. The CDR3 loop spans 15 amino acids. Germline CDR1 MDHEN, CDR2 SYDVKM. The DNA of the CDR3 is TGTGCCAGCCTCAGTATGGTTGCAACTAATGAAAAACTGTTTTTT. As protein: CASLSMVATNEKLFF.

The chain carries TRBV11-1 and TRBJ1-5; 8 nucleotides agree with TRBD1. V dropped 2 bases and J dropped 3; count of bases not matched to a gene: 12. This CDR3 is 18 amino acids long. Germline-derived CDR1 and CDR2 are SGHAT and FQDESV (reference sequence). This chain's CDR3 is CASSLSFGGDRINQPQHF. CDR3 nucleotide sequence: TGTGCCAGCAGCTTATCTTTCGGGGGGGACAGGATCAATCAGCCCCAGCATTTT.

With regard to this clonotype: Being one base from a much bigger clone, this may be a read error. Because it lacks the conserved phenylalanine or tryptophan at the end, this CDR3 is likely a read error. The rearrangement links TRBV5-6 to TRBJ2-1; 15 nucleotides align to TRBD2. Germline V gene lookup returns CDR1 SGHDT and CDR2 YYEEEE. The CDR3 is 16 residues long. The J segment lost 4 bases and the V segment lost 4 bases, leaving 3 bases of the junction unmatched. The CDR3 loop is CASSMGLAGGYNEQFS. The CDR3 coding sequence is TGTGCCAGCAGCATGGGACTAGCGGGAGGTTACAATGAGCAGTTCTCC.

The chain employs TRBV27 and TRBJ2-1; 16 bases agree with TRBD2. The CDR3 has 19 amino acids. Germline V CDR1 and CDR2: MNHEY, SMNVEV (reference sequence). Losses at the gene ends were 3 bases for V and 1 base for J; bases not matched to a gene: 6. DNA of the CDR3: TGTGCCAGCAGTTTTATGGGACTAGCGGGGGGGCAATCCTACAATGAGCAGTTCTTC. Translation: CASSFMGLAGGQSYNEQFF.

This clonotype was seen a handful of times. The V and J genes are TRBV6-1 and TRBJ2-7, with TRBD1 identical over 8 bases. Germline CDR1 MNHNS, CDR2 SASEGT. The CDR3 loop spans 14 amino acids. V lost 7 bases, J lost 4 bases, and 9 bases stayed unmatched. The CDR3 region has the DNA TGTGCCAGCAAGCGTGGGCAGGGGGCGTACGAGCAGTACTTC. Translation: CASKRGQGAYEQYF.

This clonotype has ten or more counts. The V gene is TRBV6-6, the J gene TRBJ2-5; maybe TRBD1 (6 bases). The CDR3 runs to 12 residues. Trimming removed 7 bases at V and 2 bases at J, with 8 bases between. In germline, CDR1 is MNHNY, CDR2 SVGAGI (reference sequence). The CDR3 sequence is CASTRGQETQYF. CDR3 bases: TGTGCCAGCACAAGGGGGCAAGAGACCCAGTACTTC.

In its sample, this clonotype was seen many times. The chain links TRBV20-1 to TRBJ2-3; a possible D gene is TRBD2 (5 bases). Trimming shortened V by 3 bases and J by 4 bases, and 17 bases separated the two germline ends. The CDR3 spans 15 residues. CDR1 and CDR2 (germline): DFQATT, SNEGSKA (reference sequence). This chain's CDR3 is CSARARVGGADTQYF. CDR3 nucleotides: TGCAGTGCTAGGGCTCGGGTCGGAGGTGCAGATACGCAGTATTTT.

CDR3 nucleotides: TGTGCCAGCAGCGCCGAAACCGGGACTAGCGGCTACGAGCAGTACTTC. Translating it yields CASSAETGTSGYEQYF. The chain is built from TRBV7-2 and TRBJ2-7; 11 nucleotides agree with TRBD2. The CDR3 totals 16 residues. V shed 5 bases and J 3 bases; nucleotides not matched to a gene: 9. Germline CDR1 and CDR2: SGHTA and FQGNSA. The full variable domain, rest sourced from reference TRBV7-2 and TRBJ2-7, is GAGVSQSPSNKVTEKGKDVELRCDPISGHTALYWYRQSLGQGLEFLIYFQGNSAPDKSGLPSDRFSAERTGGSVSTLTIQRTQQEDSAVYLCASSAETGTSGYEQYFGPGTRLTVT.

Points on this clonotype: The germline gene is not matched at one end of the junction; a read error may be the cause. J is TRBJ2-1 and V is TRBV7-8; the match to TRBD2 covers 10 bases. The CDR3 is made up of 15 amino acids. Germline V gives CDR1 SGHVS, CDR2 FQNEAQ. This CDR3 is CASSIAASGGNEQFF. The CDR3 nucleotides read TGTGCCAGCAGCATAGCGGCTAGCGGGGGAAATGAGCAGTTCTTC.

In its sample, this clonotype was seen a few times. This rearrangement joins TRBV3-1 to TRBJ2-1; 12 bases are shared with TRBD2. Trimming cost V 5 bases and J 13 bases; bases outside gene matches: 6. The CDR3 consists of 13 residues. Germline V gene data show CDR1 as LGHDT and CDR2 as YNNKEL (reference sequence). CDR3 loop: CASSSRLAGVQFF. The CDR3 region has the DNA TGTGCCAGCAGCAGCCGACTAGCGGGGGTACAGTTCTTC.

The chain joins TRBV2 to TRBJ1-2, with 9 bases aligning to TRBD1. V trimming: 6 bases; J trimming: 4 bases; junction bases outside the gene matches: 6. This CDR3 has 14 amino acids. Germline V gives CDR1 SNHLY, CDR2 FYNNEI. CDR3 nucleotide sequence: TGTGCCAGCAGCGGACAGGGGAGCATCTATGGCTACACCTTC. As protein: CASSGQGSIYGYTF. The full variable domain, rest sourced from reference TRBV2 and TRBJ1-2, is EPEVTQTPSHQVTQMGQEVILRCVPISNHLYFYWYRQILGQKVEFLVSFYNNEISEKSEIFDDQFSVERPDGSNFTLKIRSTKLEDSAMYFCASSGQGSIYGYTFGSGTRLTVV.

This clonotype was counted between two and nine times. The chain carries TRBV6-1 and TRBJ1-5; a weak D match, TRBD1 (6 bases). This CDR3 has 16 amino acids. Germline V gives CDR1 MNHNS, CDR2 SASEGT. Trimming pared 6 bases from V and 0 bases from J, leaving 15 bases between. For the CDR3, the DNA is TGTGCCAGCAGCCACGACAGGCCGAATAGCAATCAGCCCCAGCATTTT. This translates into CASSHDRPNSNQPQHF.

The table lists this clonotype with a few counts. The CDR3 protein is CASTPTASTYEQYF. CDR3 nucleotides: TGTGCCAGCACCCCGACAGCCTCAACCTACGAGCAGTACTTC. The chain has TRBV6-6 and TRBJ2-7, with D perhaps matching TRBD1 (5 bases). This CDR3 contains 14 residues. Per the germline V gene, CDR1 is MNHNY and CDR2 is SVGAGI (reference sequence). Trimming stripped 7 bases from V and 2 bases from J, with 15 bases between.

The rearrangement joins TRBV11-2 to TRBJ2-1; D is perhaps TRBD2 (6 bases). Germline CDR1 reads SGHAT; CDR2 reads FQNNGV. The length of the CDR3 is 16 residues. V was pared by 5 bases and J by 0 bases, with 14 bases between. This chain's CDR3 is CASSQEGRSSYNEQFF. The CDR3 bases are TGTGCCAGCAGCCAGGAGGGCCGCAGCTCCTACAATGAGCAGTTCTTC.

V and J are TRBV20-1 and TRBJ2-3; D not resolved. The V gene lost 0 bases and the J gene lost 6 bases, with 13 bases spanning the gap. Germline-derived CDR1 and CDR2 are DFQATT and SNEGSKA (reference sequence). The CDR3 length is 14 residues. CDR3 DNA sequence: TGCAGTGCTAGAGAGGGGTCTGTGGCCGATACGCAGTATTTT. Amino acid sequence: CSAREGSVADTQYF.

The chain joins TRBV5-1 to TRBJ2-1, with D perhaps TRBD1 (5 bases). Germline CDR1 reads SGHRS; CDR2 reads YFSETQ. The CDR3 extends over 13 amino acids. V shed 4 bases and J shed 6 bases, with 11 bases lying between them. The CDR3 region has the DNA TGCGCCAGCAGCGGGGCTACGAGCAATGAGCAGTTCTTC. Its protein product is CASSGATSNEQFF.

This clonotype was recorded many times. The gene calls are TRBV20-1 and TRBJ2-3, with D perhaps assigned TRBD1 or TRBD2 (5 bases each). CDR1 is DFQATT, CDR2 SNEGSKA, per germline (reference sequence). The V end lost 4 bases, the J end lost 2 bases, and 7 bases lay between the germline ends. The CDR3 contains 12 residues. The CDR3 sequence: CSAIGTTDTQYF. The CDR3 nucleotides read TGCAGTGCTATCGGGACCACAGATACGCAGTATTTT.

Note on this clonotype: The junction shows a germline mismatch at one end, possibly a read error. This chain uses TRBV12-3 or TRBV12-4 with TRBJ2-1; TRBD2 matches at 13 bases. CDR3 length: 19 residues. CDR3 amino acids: CAISLVGLAGAPSYNEQFF. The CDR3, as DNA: TGTGCCATCAGTTTAGTAGGACTAGCGGGGGCCCCCTCCTACAATGAGCAGTTCTTC.

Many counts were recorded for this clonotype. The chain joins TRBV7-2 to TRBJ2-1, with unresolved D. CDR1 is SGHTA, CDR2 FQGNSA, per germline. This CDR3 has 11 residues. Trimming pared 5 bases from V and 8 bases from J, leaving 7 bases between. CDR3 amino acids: CASSPIHEQFF. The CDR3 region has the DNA TGTGCCAGCAGCCCCATCCATGAGCAGTTCTTC. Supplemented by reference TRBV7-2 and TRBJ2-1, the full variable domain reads GAGVSQSPSNKVTEKGKDVELRCDPISGHTALYWYRQSLGQGLEFLIYFQGNSAPDKSGLPSDRFSAERTGGSVSTLTIQRTQQEDSAVYLCASSPIHEQFFGPGTRLTVL.

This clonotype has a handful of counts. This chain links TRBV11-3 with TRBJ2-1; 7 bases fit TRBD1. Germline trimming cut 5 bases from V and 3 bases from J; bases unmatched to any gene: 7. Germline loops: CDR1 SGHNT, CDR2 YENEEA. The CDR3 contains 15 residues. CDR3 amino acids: CASSKVGTDYNEQFF. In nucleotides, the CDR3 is TGTGCCAGCAGCAAAGTCGGGACAGACTACAATGAGCAGTTCTTC.

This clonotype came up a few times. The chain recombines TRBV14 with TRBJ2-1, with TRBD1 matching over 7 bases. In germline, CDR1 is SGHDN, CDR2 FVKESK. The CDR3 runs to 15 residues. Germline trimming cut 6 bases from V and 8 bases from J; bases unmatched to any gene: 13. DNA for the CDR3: TGTGCCAGCAGGAGACAGGGAATCCCAGGGGATGAGCAGTTCTTC. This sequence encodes CASRRQGIPGDEQFF.

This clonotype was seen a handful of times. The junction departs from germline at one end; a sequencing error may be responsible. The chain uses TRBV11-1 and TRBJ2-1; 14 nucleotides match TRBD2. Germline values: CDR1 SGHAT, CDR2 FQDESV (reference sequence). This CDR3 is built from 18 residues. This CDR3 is CASSPGVGLAGAYNEQFF. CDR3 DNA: TGCGCCAGCAGCCCCGGGGTGGGACTAGCGGGGGCCTACAATGAGCAGTTCTTC.

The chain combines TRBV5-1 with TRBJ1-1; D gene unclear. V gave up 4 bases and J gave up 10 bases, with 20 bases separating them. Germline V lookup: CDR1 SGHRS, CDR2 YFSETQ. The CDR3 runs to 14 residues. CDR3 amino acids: CASSGSPGTVGAFF. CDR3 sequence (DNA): TGCGCCAGCAGCGGATCCCCGGGAACGGTCGGAGCTTTCTTT.